Below are 14 T cell receptor beta chains sequenced from a single sample in a study of blood T cell repertoires in COVID-19. Clones were read by immunoSEQ multiplex PCR, and TCRdb kept only the in-frame ones, dropping some. The data contain around 400,000 clones, 70% to 90% of them singletons. What was sequenced was PBMCs or T cells enriched from blood (not recorded which). These receptor sequences come from a woman younger than 30 who had been exposed to COVID-19.

The genes are TRBV28 and TRBJ2-3; 10 positions match TRBD2. V was clipped by 2 bases and J by 4 bases; unmatched bases: 15. This CDR3 is built from 19 residues. Germline V gene data show CDR1 as MDHEN and CDR2 as SYDVKM. The CDR3 coding sequence is TGTGCCAGCAGTTTAGGGTTGGGTAGCGGGAGGTATGATGCAGATACGCAGTATTTT. Its translation: CASSLGLGSGRYDADTQYF.

The chain employs TRBV29-1 and TRBJ2-6; maybe TRBD1 (5 bases). In germline, CDR1 is SQVTM, CDR2 ANQGSEA. Trimming took 0 bases from V and 1 from J, leaving 16 bases between them. This CDR3 comprises 18 residues. For the CDR3, the DNA is TGCAGCGTTGAAGATTGGCAGCCAGGGCGGTCTGGGGCCAACGTCCTGACTTTC. Translating gives CSVEDWQPGRSGANVLTF.

As to this clone: One end of the junction is discordant with germline, which a read error may explain. V is TRBV13 and J is TRBJ2-3, with 8 bases aligning to TRBD2. CDR3 length: 15 amino acids. CDR1 and CDR2 (germline): PRHDT, FYEKMQ (reference sequence). CDR3 DNA sequence: TGTGCCCGCAGCTTCGGGGGGGGGCGCACAGATACGCAGTATTTT. It yields the protein CARSFGGGRTDTQYF.

The chain joins TRBV7-2 to TRBJ1-4, with 10 bases aligning to TRBD1. Germline V CDR1 and CDR2: SGHTA, FQGNSA. J lost 8 bases, V lost 4 bases, and 4 bases had no gene match. This CDR3 spans 14 amino acids. Written as DNA, the CDR3 is TGTGCCAGCAGCTCCGGGACAGGGGCGGAAAAACTGTTTTTT. Protein sequence: CASSSGTGAEKLFF.

The chain links TRBV25-1 to TRBJ2-3, with D uncertain. V lost 2 bases, J lost 2 bases, and 11 bases lay in between. CDR3 size: 15 residues. Germline V gives CDR1 MGHDK, CDR2 SYGVNS. CDR3 sequence: CASSEGSTATDTQYF. The CDR3 DNA sequence: TGTGCCAGCAGTGAAGGCTCCACCGCCACAGATACGCAGTATTTT.

The chain links TRBV7-9 to TRBJ1-4; D perhaps matches TRBD1 (5 bases). Germline V lookup: CDR1 SEHNR, CDR2 FQNEAQ (reference sequence). The CDR3 consists of 14 residues. V dropped 10 bases and J dropped 4 bases, with 16 bases sitting between them. This CDR3 reads CATIAGDGNEKLFF. The CDR3 DNA sequence: TGTGCCACCATCGCGGGGGACGGTAATGAAAAACTGTTTTTT.

This clone was counted only a few times. J is TRBJ1-3 and V is TRBV5-1; 11 bases fit TRBD1. This CDR3 is built from 16 residues. J lost 3 bases, V lost 2 bases, and 4 bases had no gene match. Germline loops: CDR1 SGHRS, CDR2 YFSETQ. CDR3 nucleotides: TGCGCCAGCAGCTTTGGGACAGGGGGTTATGGAAACACCATATATTTT. Protein sequence: CASSFGTGGYGNTIYF.

V gene TRBV5-3 combines with J gene TRBJ1-4, with TRBD1 identical over 12 bases. TRBV5-3 is filed as an ORF, its function uncertain. V lost 2 bases and J lost 0; bases outside the gene matches: 5. This CDR3 has 18 amino acids. The CDR3 sequence is CARSFRDRGPTTNEKLFF. CDR3 in DNA: TGTGCCAGAAGCTTCAGGGACAGGGGGCCCACAACTAATGAAAAACTGTTTTTT.

There are a few counts of this clone. The chain employs TRBV7-9 and TRBJ2-2; D is unclear. Looked up from germline, CDR1 is SEHNR and CDR2 is FQNEAQ (reference sequence). V was trimmed by 2 bases and J by 7 bases, leaving 2 bases between them. This CDR3 contains 11 residues. The CDR3 is CASSLRGELFF. The CDR3, as DNA: TGTGCCAGCAGCTTACGCGGGGAGCTGTTTTTT.

This chain links TRBV21-1 with TRBJ2-7; TRBD1 is taken as the D call from the table, unchecked against the DNA. TRBV21-1 is a known pseudogene. This CDR3 region has 18 residues. The CDR3 bases are TGTGCCAGCAGCAAAGAACGGTTTGGGACAGGGCTCTCCTACGAGCAGTACTTC. The encoded protein is CASSKERFGTGLSYEQYF.

This chain joins TRBV6-5 and TRBJ2-7; 7 nucleotides line up with TRBD1. The CDR3 extends over 15 amino acids. CDR1 MNHEY and CDR2 SVGAGI come from the germline V gene. Losses at the gene ends were 2 bases for V and 0 bases for J; bases not matched to a gene: 4. In DNA, the CDR3 is TGTGCCAGCAGTTACCCTGGGACAGACTCCTACGAGCAGTACTTC. This codes for CASSYPGTDSYEQYF.

V gene TRBV4-1 combines with J gene TRBJ1-5; D is undetermined. Trimming stripped 4 bases from V and 9 bases from J, with 10 bases between. The CDR3 contains 12 residues. Per the germline V gene, CDR1 is MGHRA and CDR2 is YSYEKL. DNA for the CDR3: TGCGCCAGCAGCCCCCACAGTCGGCCCCAGCATTTT. Translated: CASSPHSRPQHF.

This clone was seen once. V and J are TRBV3-1 (or the pseudogene TRBV3-2) and TRBJ1-2; a weak D match, TRBD1 (5 bases). This CDR3 spans 16 amino acids. CDR1 is LGHDT, CDR2 YNNKEL, per germline (reference sequence). The V gene lost 4 bases and the J gene lost 2 bases, with 17 bases spanning the gap. CDR3 DNA: TGTGCCAGCAGCCGACAGCTTAAGGGGCCCAACTATGGCTACACCTTC. Amino acids: CASSRQLKGPNYGYTF.

The chain combines TRBV18 with TRBJ2-3, with D tentatively TRBD1 (6 bases). Trimming left V 4 bases short and J 3 bases short, with 17 bases between. Germline V gene sequence: CDR1 KGHSH, CDR2 LQKENI. There are 16 residues in the CDR3. The CDR3 here is CASSRSQGWGTDTQYF. CDR3 DNA: TGTGCCAGCTCACGATCACAGGGATGGGGTACAGATACGCAGTATTTT.